A single sample gave rise to the 22 T cell receptor beta chains below, sequenced in a study of blood T cell repertoires in COVID-19. Clones were read by immunoSEQ multiplex PCR, and TCRdb kept only the in-frame ones, dropping some. The sample holds more than 200,000 clones; roughly 90% are singletons and the top ten take 4.1%. Sample: PBMCs or T cells enriched from blood (not recorded which). The receptors come from a woman between 25 and 40 years old who had recovered from COVID-19.

V usage is TRBV4-3 and J usage is TRBJ2-7; 11 bases match TRBD1. The CDR3 contains 13 residues. From germline, CDR1 is LGHNA and CDR2 YSLEER. The V segment lost 4 bases and the J segment 6 bases; nucleotides outside the gene matches: 2. The CDR3 loop is CASSRGQGAEQYF. In nucleotides, the CDR3 is TGCGCCAGCAGCCGCGGACAGGGGGCCGAGCAGTACTTC.

This clone has more than one count but fewer than ten. V is TRBV18 and J is TRBJ1-4, with 7 bases identical to TRBD1. V shed 11 bases and J 4 bases; nucleotides not matched to a gene: 10. There are 14 residues in the CDR3. The V gene's germline CDR1 is KGHSH and CDR2 LQKENI. CDR3 amino acids: CASGRTGFNEKLFF. CDR3 in DNA: TGTGCCTCCGGCCGGACAGGCTTTAATGAAAAACTGTTTTTT.

This sequence joins TRBV28 and TRBJ1-5; the D gene is possibly TRBD1 (5 bases). The germline CDR1 and CDR2 sequences are MDHEN and SYDVKM. The CDR3 extends over 18 amino acids. V shed 3 bases and J shed 1 base, with 19 bases lying between them. The CDR3 sequence: CASSFPRDFPSSNQPQHF. CDR3 sequence (DNA): TGTGCCAGCAGTTTCCCCAGGGATTTCCCATCAAGCAATCAGCCCCAGCATTTT. Drawing the rest from reference TRBV28 and TRBJ1-5, the complete variable domain is DVKVTQSSRYLVKRTGEKVFLECVQDMDHENMFWYRQDPGLGLRLIYFSYDVKMKEKGDIPEGYSVSREKKERFSLILESASTNQTSMYLCASSFPRDFPSSNQPQHFGDGTRLSIL.

The CDR3 nucleotides are TGCGCCAGCAGCCTAAGGGACAGCATGAACACTGAAGCTTTCTTT. Residues: CASSLRDSMNTEAFF. The chain carries TRBV4-1 and TRBJ1-1, with TRBD1 matching over 7 bases. V gave up 4 bases and J gave up 0 bases; unmatched junction bases: 5. The CDR3 runs 15 residues. CDR1 MGHRA and CDR2 YSYEKL come from the germline V gene.

The rearrangement joins TRBV5-1 to TRBJ2-5; 9 bases map to TRBD2. The germline V gene has CDR1 SGHRS and CDR2 YFSETQ. CDR3 length: 14 residues. Trimming cost V 9 bases and J 3 bases; bases outside gene matches: 9. The CDR3 loop is CATSPRGREETQYF. CDR3 coding DNA: TGCGCCACATCCCCCCGCGGGAGGGAAGAGACCCAGTACTTC.

The V call is TRBV5-6, the J call TRBJ2-3; tentative D call: TRBD1 (6 bases). The CDR3 is 16 amino acids. Trimming removed 4 bases from V and 0 bases from J, with 15 bases in between. Germline CDR1 is SGHDT and CDR2 is YYEEEE. The CDR3 spells CASSPYRVPSTDTQYF. CDR3 in DNA: TGTGCCAGCAGCCCTTACAGGGTCCCTAGCACAGATACGCAGTATTTT.

The chain links TRBV11-2 to TRBJ2-3, with a weak D call TRBD2 (6 bases). CDR3 length: 15 residues. Germline CDR1 is SGHAT and CDR2 is FQNNGV. With 4 bases removed from V and 5 bases from J, the gap between germline ends came to 16 bases. CDR3 region: CASSSVRDLKDTQYF. CDR3 in DNA: TGTGCCAGCAGCTCCGTGCGGGACTTAAAAGATACGCAGTATTTT.

The rearrangement links TRBV6-1 to TRBJ2-7, with 11 positions matching TRBD1. The germline V gene encodes CDR1 MNHNS and CDR2 SASEGT. CDR3 size: 16 residues. With V trimmed by 3 bases and J by 4 bases, 8 bases remained unmatched. This CDR3 is CASSDTPDRGLYEQYF. The CDR3 DNA follows: TGTGCCAGCAGTGACACACCGGACAGGGGGCTGTACGAGCAGTACTTC.

This clone has more than one count but fewer than ten. Other DNA sequences of this sample code for an identical CDR3. The chain uses TRBV7-2 and TRBJ1-4; 8 positions match TRBD1. The germline V gene encodes CDR1 SGHTA and CDR2 FQGNSA. The CDR3 loop spans 14 amino acids. V dropped 3 bases and J dropped 3; count of bases not matched to a gene: 0. CDR3 protein: CASSLDRANEKLFF. The CDR3 coding sequence is TGTGCCAGCAGCTTGGACAGGGCTAATGAAAAACTGTTTTTT.

This chain uses TRBV28 with TRBJ1-2; TRBD1 might be the D (5 bases). V was pared by 3 bases and J by 3 bases, with 8 bases between. This CDR3 is built from 13 residues. Germline loops: CDR1 MDHEN, CDR2 SYDVKM. The CDR3 loop reads CASSLSGDYGYTF. CDR3 in DNA: TGTGCCAGCAGTTTGTCGGGGGACTATGGCTACACCTTC.

The chain combines TRBV9 with TRBJ2-1, with a possible D match to TRBD2 (6 bases). The V and J ends lost 4 bases and 4 bases respectively, with 18 bases between them. The CDR3 is 16 amino acids. Germline-derived CDR1 and CDR2 are SGDLS and YYNGEE. CDR3 nucleotides: TGTGCCAGCAGCCCTGAGGGACTGTCTGGGTACAATGAGCAGTTCTTC. This codes for CASSPEGLSGYNEQFF.

This chain uses TRBV4-2 with TRBJ2-3; a possible D gene is TRBD2 (6 bases). V was clipped by 0 bases and J by 0 bases, with 10 bases between them. The CDR3 runs to 16 residues. The germline gives CDR1 LGHNA, CDR2 YNFKEQ. CDR3 in amino acids: CASSQESGTSTDTQYF. CDR3 DNA: TGTGCCAGCAGCCAAGAATCAGGGACTAGCACAGATACGCAGTATTTT.

The gene calls are TRBV20-1 and TRBJ1-5; the D gene is possibly TRBD1 (5 bases). The germline V and J ends were trimmed by 3 bases and 3 bases, with 15 bases remaining between them. Germline values: CDR1 DFQATT, CDR2 SNEGSKA (reference sequence). The CDR3 loop spans 15 amino acids. The CDR3 DNA follows: TGCAGTGCTAGTTCTGGGCAGGGCATCAATCAGCCCCAGCATTTT. It specifies CSASSGQGINQPQHF.

This chain uses TRBV12-3 or TRBV12-4 with TRBJ2-3; TRBD2 aligns across 7 bases. This CDR3 comprises 13 residues. Losses at the gene ends were 6 bases for V and 4 bases for J; bases not matched to a gene: 4. Written as DNA, the CDR3 is TGTGCCAGCAGCCCGACTAGCCCAGATACGCAGTATTTT. Its protein product is CASSPTSPDTQYF.

CDR3 amino acids: CASSHRLKDRKYSNQPQHF. In nucleotides, the CDR3 is TGTGCCAGCAGCCACCGCCTTAAGGACAGAAAGTATAGCAATCAGCCCCAGCATTTT. The rearrangement uses TRBV7-8 and TRBJ1-5; TRBD1 is a possible D gene (6 bases). Trimming removed 5 bases from V and 0 bases from J, with 23 bases in between. This CDR3 is 19 amino acids long. CDR1 SGHVS and CDR2 FQNEAQ come from the germline V gene.

The rearrangement uses TRBV20-1 and TRBJ1-4; the D is unclear. The V gene lost 3 bases and the J gene lost 6 bases, with 14 bases spanning the gap. Germline V gives CDR1 DFQATT, CDR2 SNEGSKA (reference sequence). The CDR3 is made up of 14 amino acids. CDR3 coding DNA: TGCAGTGCTAGTGTGCCGGGAGGTTATGAAAAACTGTTTTTT. Translation: CSASVPGGYEKLFF.

V usage is TRBV6-2 or TRBV6-3 and J usage is TRBJ2-7; perhaps TRBD2 as D (5 bases). V was shortened by 2 bases and J by 3 bases, with 11 bases between the two germline ends. The CDR3 covers 14 residues. Germline loops: CDR1 MNHEY, CDR2 SVGEGT. CDR3 sequence reads: CASSYGGLDYEQYF. In DNA, the CDR3 is TGTGCCAGCAGTTACGGCGGGCTTGACTACGAGCAGTACTTC.

The chain uses TRBV14 and TRBJ1-2; D possibly corresponds to TRBD1 (5 bases). This CDR3 contains 13 residues. Per the germline V gene, CDR1 is SGHDN and CDR2 is FVKESK. The germline V and J ends were trimmed by 5 bases and 0 bases, with 7 bases remaining between them. This CDR3 is CASSKTANYGYTF. As DNA, the CDR3 is TGTGCCAGCAGCAAGACAGCTAACTATGGCTACACCTTC.

The rearrangement uses TRBV9 and TRBJ1-5; the D gene is possibly TRBD1 (5 bases). V was clipped by 4 bases and J by 6 bases, with 20 bases between them. Germline V gene data show CDR1 as SGDLS and CDR2 as YYNGEE. The CDR3 is 16 amino acids. The CDR3 DNA follows: TGTGCCAGCAGCAGACGGGACGGGGGTTTTGGTCAGCCCCAGCATTTT. This sequence encodes CASSRRDGGFGQPQHF.

The chain has TRBV28 and TRBJ2-4; weak D call: TRBD1 (6 bases). Germline V gene lookup returns CDR1 MDHEN and CDR2 SYDVKM. The CDR3 totals 15 residues. V was cut by 6 bases and J by 0 bases, with 12 bases left in between. The CDR3: CASRTQGIAKNIQYF. DNA for the CDR3: TGTGCCAGCAGAACCCAGGGGATAGCCAAAAACATTCAGTACTTC.

The rearrangement uses TRBV28 and TRBJ1-2; the match to TRBD1 covers 7 bases. The germline V gene encodes CDR1 MDHEN and CDR2 SYDVKM. The CDR3 runs to 13 residues. The V gene end was trimmed by 6 bases and the J gene end by 8 bases; junction bases not matched to a gene: 9. The CDR3 coding sequence is TGTGCCAGCAGCCTAAGACAGGGTGGGGGCTACACCTTC. Protein: CASSLRQGGGYTF.

This rearrangement joins TRBV5-4 to TRBJ2-1, with 10 bases that match TRBD2. The junction had 11 bases not matched to a gene; V was cut back by 5 bases and J by 9 bases. The CDR3 spans 15 residues. Per germline, CDR1 SGHNT and CDR2 YYREEE (reference sequence). CDR3 residues: CASRPPSGRVGEQFF. The CDR3 DNA reads TGTGCCAGCAGGCCGCCCAGCGGGAGGGTCGGTGAGCAGTTCTTC.